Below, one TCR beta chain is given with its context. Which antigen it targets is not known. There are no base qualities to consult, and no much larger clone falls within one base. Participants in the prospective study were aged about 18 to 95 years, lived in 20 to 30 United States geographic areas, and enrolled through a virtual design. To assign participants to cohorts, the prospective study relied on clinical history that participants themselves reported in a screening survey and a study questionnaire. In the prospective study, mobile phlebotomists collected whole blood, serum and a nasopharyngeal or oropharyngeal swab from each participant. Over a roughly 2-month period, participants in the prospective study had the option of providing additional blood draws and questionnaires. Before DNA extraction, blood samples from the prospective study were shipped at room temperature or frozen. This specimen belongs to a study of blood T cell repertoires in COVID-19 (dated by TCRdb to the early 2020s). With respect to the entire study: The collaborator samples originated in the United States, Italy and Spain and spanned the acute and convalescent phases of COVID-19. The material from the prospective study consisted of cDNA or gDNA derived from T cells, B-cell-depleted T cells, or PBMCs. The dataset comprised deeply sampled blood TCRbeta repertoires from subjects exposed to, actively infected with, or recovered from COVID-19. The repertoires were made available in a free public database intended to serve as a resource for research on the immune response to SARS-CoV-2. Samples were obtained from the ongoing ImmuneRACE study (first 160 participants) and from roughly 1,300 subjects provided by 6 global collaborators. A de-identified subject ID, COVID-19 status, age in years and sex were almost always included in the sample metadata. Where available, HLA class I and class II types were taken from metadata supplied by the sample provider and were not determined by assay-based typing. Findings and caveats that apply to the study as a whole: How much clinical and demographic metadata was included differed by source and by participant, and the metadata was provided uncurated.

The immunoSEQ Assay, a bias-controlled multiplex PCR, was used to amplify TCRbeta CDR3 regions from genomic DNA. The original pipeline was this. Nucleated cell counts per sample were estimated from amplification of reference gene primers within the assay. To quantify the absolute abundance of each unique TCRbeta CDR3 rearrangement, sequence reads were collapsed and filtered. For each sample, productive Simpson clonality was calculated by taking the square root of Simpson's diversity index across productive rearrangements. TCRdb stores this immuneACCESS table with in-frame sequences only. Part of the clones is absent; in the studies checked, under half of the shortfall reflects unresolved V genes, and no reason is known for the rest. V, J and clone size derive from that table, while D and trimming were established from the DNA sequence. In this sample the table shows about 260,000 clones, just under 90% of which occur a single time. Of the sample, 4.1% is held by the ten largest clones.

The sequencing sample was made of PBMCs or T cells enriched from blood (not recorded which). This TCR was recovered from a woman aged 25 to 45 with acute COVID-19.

At the DNA level, the sequence is TGTGCCAGCAGCCAAGATCTAACTAGTTGGCCAGATACGCAGTATTTT. Its amino acids are CASSQDLTSWPDTQYF. The sequence links TRBV14 to TRBJ2-3; perhaps TRBD2 is the D gene, with 5 bases matching. Measured from the cysteine to the phenylalanine, the CDR3 is 16 residues long. The only DNA kept is the CDR3, 48 bases in frame from the first base. The V and J ends are trimmed by 0 bases and 4 bases, leaving 14 bases between them. Sequences SGHDN (CDR1) and FVKESK (CDR2) are obtained from the germline V gene. The reference TRBV14 and TRBJ2-3 proteins fill in what lies around the CDR3, so the full variable domain reads EAGVTQFPSHSVIEKGQTVTLRCDPISGHDNLYWYRRVMGKEIKFLLHFVKESKQDESGMPNNRFLAERTGGTYSTLKVQPAELEDSGVYFCASSQDLTSWPDTQYFGPGTRLTVL.